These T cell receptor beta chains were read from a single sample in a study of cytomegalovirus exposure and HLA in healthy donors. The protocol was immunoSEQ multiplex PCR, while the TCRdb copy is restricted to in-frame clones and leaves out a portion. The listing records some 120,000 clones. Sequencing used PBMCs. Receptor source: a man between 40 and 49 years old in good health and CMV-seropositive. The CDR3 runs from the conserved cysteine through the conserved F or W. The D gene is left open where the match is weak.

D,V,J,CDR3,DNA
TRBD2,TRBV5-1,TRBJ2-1,CASSTRTSGSGNEQFF,TGCGCCAGCAGCACCCGGACTAGCGGGAGTGGCAATGAGCAGTTCTTC
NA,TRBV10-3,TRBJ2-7,CAISESWTSFSSYEQYF,TGTGCCATCAGTGAGTCCTGGACAAGTTTTTCCTCCTACGAGCAGTACTTC
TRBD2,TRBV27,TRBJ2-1,CASSSGTSGSSSYNEQFF,TGTGCCAGCAGTTCCGGGACTAGCGGGAGTAGCTCCTACAATGAGCAGTTCTTC
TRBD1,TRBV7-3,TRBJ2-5,CASSKQGEETQYF,TGTGCCAGCAGCAAACAGGGGGAAGAGACCCAGTACTTC
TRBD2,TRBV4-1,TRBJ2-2,CAFKLTSGRATGELFF,TGCGCCTTCAAACTGACTAGCGGGAGGGCCACCGGGGAGCTGTTTTTT
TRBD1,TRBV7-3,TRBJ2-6,CASSLTTGDGANVLTF,TGTGCCAGCAGCTTAACTACAGGGGACGGGGCCAACGTCCTGACTTTC
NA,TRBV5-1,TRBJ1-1,CASSGEPNTEAFF,TGCGCCAGCAGCGGGGAGCCGAACACTGAAGCTTTCTTT
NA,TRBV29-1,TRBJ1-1,CSVEGPGVGFF,TGCAGCGTTGAAGGACCAGGGGTTGGTTTCTTT
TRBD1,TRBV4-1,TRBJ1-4,CASSQSRTGTNEKLFF,TGCGCCAGCAGCCAAAGCAGGACAGGGACCAATGAAAAACTGTTTTTT
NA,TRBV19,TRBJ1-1,CATRGGGWSEAFF,TGTGCCACCCGAGGGGGGGGGTGGTCTGAAGCTTTCTTT
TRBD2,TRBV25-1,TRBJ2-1,CASSEYIPGLAEYNEQFF,TGTGCCAGCAGTGAATATATCCCAGGCCTAGCGGAATACAATGAGCAGTTCTTC
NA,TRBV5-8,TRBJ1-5,CASGGKGSRGQPQHF,TGTGCCAGCGGAGGCAAGGGGTCAAGGGGGCAGCCCCAGCATTTT
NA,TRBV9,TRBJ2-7,CASSARQLSYEQYF,TGTGCCAGCAGCGCCCGACAGCTTTCCTACGAGCAGTACTTC
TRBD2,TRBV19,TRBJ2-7,CASSTWGGGPYEQYF,TGTGCCAGTAGTACCTGGGGCGGGGGGCCCTACGAGCAGTACTTC
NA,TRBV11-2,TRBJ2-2,CASRGSANTGELFF,TGTGCCAGCCGTGGCAGCGCGAACACCGGGGAGCTGTTTTTT
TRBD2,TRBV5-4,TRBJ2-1,CASSSKNSLAGGEFF,TGTGCCAGCAGCTCCAAAAATTCTCTAGCGGGGGGGGAGTTCTTC
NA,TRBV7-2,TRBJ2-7,CASSSQGGGYEQYF,TGTGCCAGCAGCTCCCAGGGAGGAGGTTACGAGCAGTACTTC
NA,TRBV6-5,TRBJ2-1,CASRSMGGEQFF,TGTGCCAGCAGATCTATGGGCGGGGAGCAGTTCTTC
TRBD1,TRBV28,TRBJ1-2,CALWGGQGLGGYTF,TGTGCCTTATGGGGGGGACAGGGACTCGGGGGCTACACCTTC
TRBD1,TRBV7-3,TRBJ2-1,CASSFRTGPTNEQFF,TGTGCCAGCAGCTTTAGGACAGGGCCAACAAATGAGCAGTTCTTC
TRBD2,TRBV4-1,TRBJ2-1,CASSQVSSGSSHEQFF,TGCGCCAGCAGCCAAGTGAGTAGCGGGAGTAGTCATGAGCAGTTCTTC
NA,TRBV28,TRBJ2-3,CASSPRAGHTDTQYF,TGTGCCAGCAGTCCCCGGGCAGGGCACACAGATACGCAGTATTTT
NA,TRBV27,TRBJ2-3,CASRRLSTDTQYF,TGTGCCAGCAGGCGACTTAGCACAGATACGCAGTATTTT
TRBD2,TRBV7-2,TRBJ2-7,CASSRTSAGGTYEQYF,TGTGCCAGCAGCCGGACTAGCGCCGGAGGGACCTACGAGCAGTACTTC
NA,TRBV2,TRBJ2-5,CASSELRVQLSETQYF,TGTGCCAGCAGTGAGCTCCGGGTCCAGCTCTCAGAGACCCAGTACTTC
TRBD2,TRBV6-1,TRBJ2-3,CASSGAGATTDTQYF,TGTGCCAGCAGCGGAGCGGGAGCAACCACAGATACGCAGTATTTT
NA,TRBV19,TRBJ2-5,CASSMPQGSELYF,TGTGCCAGTAGTATGCCCCAGGGGTCCGAACTGTACTTC
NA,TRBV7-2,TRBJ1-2,CASSSTGPHGYTF,TGTGCCAGCAGCTCTACAGGGCCCCATGGCTACACCTTC
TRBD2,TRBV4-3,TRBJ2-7,CASSQTLAESSYEQYF,TGCGCCAGCAGCCAAACACTAGCGGAGAGCTCCTACGAGCAGTACTTC
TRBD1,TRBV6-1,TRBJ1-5,CASSEVQGAVSNQPQHF,TGTGCCAGCAGTGAAGTACAGGGGGCCGTTAGCAATCAGCCCCAGCATTTT
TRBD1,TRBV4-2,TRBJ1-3,CASSRDRGSGNTIYF,TGTGCCAGCAGCCGGGACAGGGGATCTGGAAACACCATATATTTT
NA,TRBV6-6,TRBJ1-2,CASVELANYGYTF,TGTGCCAGCGTCGAGTTAGCTAACTATGGCTACACCTTC
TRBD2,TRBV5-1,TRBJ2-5,CASSSGTSGQETQYF,TGCGCCAGCAGCTCCGGGACTAGCGGACAAGAGACCCAGTACTTC
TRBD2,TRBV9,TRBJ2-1,CASSATGTSYYNEQFF,TGTGCCAGCAGCGCCACCGGGACTAGCTATTACAATGAGCAGTTCTTC
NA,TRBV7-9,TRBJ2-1,CASSFRDARNEQFF,TGTGCCAGCAGCTTTCGGGATGCCCGCAATGAGCAGTTCTTC
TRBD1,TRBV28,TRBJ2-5,CASNRDRIQETQYF,TGTGCCAGCAATAGGGACAGGATACAAGAGACCCAGTACTTC
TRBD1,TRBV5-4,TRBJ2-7,CASSRGQGPYEQYF,TGTGCCAGCAGCCGTGGACAGGGCCCCTACGAGCAGTACTTC
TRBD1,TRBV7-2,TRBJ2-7,CASSLGTAYSYEQYF,TGTGCCAGCAGCTTGGGGACAGCCTACTCCTACGAGCAGTACTTC
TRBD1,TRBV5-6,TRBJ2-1,CASSFGTEADEQFF,TGTGCCAGCAGCTTCGGGACAGAGGCCGATGAGCAGTTCTTC
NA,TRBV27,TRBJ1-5,CASSLHGNQPQHF,TGTGCCAGCAGTTTACATGGCAATCAGCCCCAGCATTTT
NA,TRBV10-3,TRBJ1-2,CAISELGVHLYGYTF,TGTGCCATCAGTGAGTTGGGCGTCCACCTCTATGGCTACACCTTC
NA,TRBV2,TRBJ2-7,CARFLPSGLHYEQYF,TGTGCCAGATTTCTTCCAAGCGGGCTCCACTACGAGCAGTACTTC
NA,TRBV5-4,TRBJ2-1,CASSLVRVTYNEQFF,TGTGCCAGCAGCTTGGTGCGGGTTACCTACAATGAGCAGTTCTTC
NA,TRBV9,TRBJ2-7,CASSATGNEQYF,TGTGCCAGCAGCGCCACAGGGAATGAGCAGTACTTC
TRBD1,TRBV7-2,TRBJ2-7,CASSLETGKEQYF,TGTGCCAGCAGCTTAGAGACAGGGAAGGAGCAGTACTTC
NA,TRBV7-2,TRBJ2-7,CASRETTVYEQYF,TGTGCCAGCAGGGAGACTACAGTCTACGAGCAGTACTTC
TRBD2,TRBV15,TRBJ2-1,CATSRETSGRDEQFF,TGTGCCACCAGCAGAGAGACTAGCGGGAGAGATGAGCAGTTCTTC
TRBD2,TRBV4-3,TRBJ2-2,CASSQDLSSGRASGELFF,TGCGCCAGCAGCCAAGATCTGAGTAGCGGGAGGGCAAGCGGGGAGCTGTTTTTT
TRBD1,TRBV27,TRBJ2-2,CASSSQGAGTGELFF,TGTGCCAGCAGTTCCCAGGGGGCCGGCACCGGGGAGCTGTTTTTT
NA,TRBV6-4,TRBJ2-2,CASGSASVQTGEMFF,TGTGCCAGCGGGAGTGCGTCAGTTCAGACCGGGGAGATGTTTTTT
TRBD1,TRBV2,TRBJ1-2,CASSRTGFGYTF,TGTGCCAGCAGCCGGACAGGTTTTGGCTACACCTTC
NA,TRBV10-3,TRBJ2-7,CATTTGTDEQYF,TGTGCCACCACGACGGGAACTGACGAGCAGTACTTC
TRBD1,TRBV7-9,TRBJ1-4,CASSTDRGAEKLFF,TGTGCCAGCAGCACTGACAGGGGTGCTGAAAAACTGTTTTTT